Listed below are T cell receptor beta chains from one sample, sequenced in a study of cytomegalovirus exposure and HLA in healthy donors. Data came from immunoSEQ multiplex PCR; TCRdb stores just in-frame clones and leaves some out. The sample holds 75,000 to 100,000 clones, about 80% seen once. The source material was PBMCs. These TCRs come from a man aged 25 to 40 in good health and CMV-seronegative. Each CDR3 is given with its conserved first and last residue. A D gene is named only where the DNA matches it firmly. Where a row states a size, it is once, few, many or the class of an expanded clone; other rows omit it.

TRBJ1-2 NA TRBD1 TRBV14 CASSTKGQGVTGYTF TGTGCCAGCAGCACCAAGGGACAGGGGGTGACTGGCTACACCTTC
TRBJ2-3 few NA TRBV6-5 CASRGRPTDTQYF TGTGCCAGCAGAGGCAGGCCGACAGATACGCAGTATTTT
TRBJ1-5 once NA TRBV6-6 CASSYLGGAQPQHF TGTGCCAGCAGTTACTTGGGGGGGGCTCAGCCCCAGCATTTT
TRBJ2-5 NA NA TRBV7-2 CASSLAEVQTQYF TGTGCCAGCAGCTTAGCCGAGGTACAGACCCAGTACTTC
TRBJ2-1 once NA TRBV7-9 CASSLSDEQFF TGTGCCAGCAGCTTGTCGGATGAGCAGTTCTTC
TRBJ2-4 NA NA TRBV7-2 CASSTDRDPRSYIQYF TGTGCCAGCAGCACGGACAGAGACCCACGATCGTACATTCAGTACTTC
TRBJ2-2 NA NA TRBV5-5 CASSSGVGRRRGELFF TGTGCCAGCAGCTCGGGGGTCGGACGGCGCCGCGGGGAGCTGTTTTTT
TRBJ2-3 NA TRBD2 TRBV5-1 CASSLAGGQEDTQYF TGCGCCAGCAGCTTGGCGGGGGGGCAGGAAGATACGCAGTATTTT
TRBJ2-2 NA NA TRBV7-3 CASATLGGGFTGELFF TGTGCCAGCGCAACCCTAGGAGGGGGCTTCACCGGGGAGCTGTTTTTT
TRBJ2-3 NA TRBD1 TRBV7-9 CASSPDTGVDTQYF TGTGCCAGCAGCCCCGACACAGGGGTGGATACGCAGTATTTT
TRBJ1-1 NA TRBD1 TRBV18 CASSRRDRGGGTEAFF TGTGCCAGCTCCCGGAGGGACAGGGGTGGGGGCACTGAAGCTTTCTTT
TRBJ1-2 NA NA TRBV7-8 CASSLNMQGFNGYTF TGTGCCAGCAGCTTAAACATGCAGGGCTTTAATGGCTACACCTTC
TRBJ1-4 NA NA TRBV18 CASSPPSGANEKLFF TGTGCCAGCTCACCACCCTCGGGGGCTAATGAAAAACTGTTTTTT
TRBJ1-1 NA NA TRBV6-1 CASVGVTEAFF TGTGCCAGCGTAGGGGTCACTGAAGCTTTCTTT
TRBJ2-5 NA NA TRBV4-1 CASSQDKTGSQYF TGCGCCAGCAGCCAAGATAAGACGGGGTCCCAGTACTTC
TRBJ2-3 NA TRBD2 TRBV4-1 CASSQDHPGLAGADTQYF TGCGCCAGCAGCCAAGATCATCCGGGACTAGCGGGCGCAGATACGCAGTATTTT
TRBJ2-7 NA NA TRBV7-8 CASSLRGGIYEQYF TGTGCCAGCAGCCTAAGGGGGGGTATTTACGAGCAGTACTTC
TRBJ2-5 NA NA TRBV7-2 CASSSDLGRSETQYF TGTGCCAGCAGCTCGGACTTAGGGAGGTCAGAGACCCAGTACTTC
TRBJ2-1 NA NA TRBV10-3 CAISVVSNEQFF TGTGCCATCAGTGTCGTTTCCAATGAGCAGTTCTTC
TRBJ1-1 NA TRBD1 TRBV19 CASIRDRVWSTEAFF TGTGCCAGTATCCGGGACAGAGTTTGGAGTACTGAAGCTTTCTTT
TRBJ1-5 few NA TRBV5-1 CASSLAGGSNQPQHF TGCGCCAGCAGCTTGGCCGGGGGAAGCAATCAGCCCCAGCATTTT
TRBJ2-2 NA NA TRBV6-5 CASSYSGPGELFF TGTGCCAGCAGTTACTCGGGGCCCGGGGAGCTGTTTTTT
TRBJ1-1 NA NA TRBV14 CASSQGGRAEAFF TGTGCCAGCAGCCAAGGGGGCAGGGCAGAAGCTTTCTTT
TRBJ1-1 NA TRBD1 TRBV18 CASSQVDRAYTEAFF TGTGCCAGCTCCCAGGTGGACAGGGCTTACACTGAAGCTTTCTTT